These 16 T cell receptor beta chains share one sample of origin, sequenced in a study of shared clonotypes between healthy human individuals. Sequencing was performed with immunoSEQ multiplex PCR; in TCRdb, only in-frame clones are kept and a portion is missing. Altogether 2 million to 2.5 million clones are present, 95% being singletons, with the ten largest covering about 0.13%. The specimen sequenced was naive CD4+ T cells sorted from blood. Subset described: CD45RA+ positively selected. Receptor source: a man younger than 35 in good health.

CDR3 sequence (DNA): TGTGCCAGCAGTGAAGCGCTTGACAAAAACATTCAGTACTTC. It encodes CASSEALDKNIQYF. The V and J genes are TRBV6-1 and TRBJ2-4; no clear D gene. The length of the CDR3 is 14 residues. Germline V lookup: CDR1 MNHNS, CDR2 SASEGT. Trimming removed 0 bases from V and 3 bases from J, with 6 bases in between.

In DNA form, the CDR3 reads TGTGCCAGCAGCCTGACTAGCGGGGGGGCCTACGAGCAGTACTTC. Its translation: CASSLTSGGAYEQYF. The chain combines TRBV5-4 with TRBJ2-7; 14 bases line up with TRBD2. The CDR3 length is 15 residues. The trim removed 4 bases at V and 2 bases at J, leaving 2 bases unmatched. The germline V gene encodes CDR1 SGHNT and CDR2 YYREEE (reference sequence).

V usage is TRBV10-3 and J usage is TRBJ1-6; D not resolved. CDR3 size: 13 residues. Trimming pared 7 bases from V and 7 bases from J, leaving 11 bases between. The germline V gene has CDR1 ENHRY and CDR2 SYGVKD. The CDR3 sequence: CAITGEENSPLHF. The CDR3, as DNA: TGTGCCATCACCGGGGAAGAGAATTCACCCCTCCACTTT.

The J gene is TRBJ2-5, the V gene TRBV6-5; 10 bases are a match to TRBD2. CDR1 is MNHEY, CDR2 SVGAGI, per germline. V lost 4 bases, J lost 4 bases, and 9 bases stayed unmatched. The CDR3 runs 16 residues. The CDR3 DNA is TGTGCCAGCAGTTTGATGGGACTAGCGTTGATAGAGACCCAGTACTTC. Translating it yields CASSLMGLALIETQYF.

This clone has only one observation. V and J are TRBV5-1 and TRBJ2-2, with D maybe TRBD2 (6 bases). CDR1 and CDR2 (germline): SGHRS, YFSETQ. The CDR3 extends over 18 amino acids. The germline V and J ends were trimmed by 4 bases and 0 bases, with 19 bases remaining between them. The CDR3 region is CASSRRGSSGTNTGELFF. The DNA of the CDR3 is TGCGCCAGCAGCCGGAGGGGATCCAGCGGAACGAACACCGGGGAGCTGTTTTTT. The full variable domain, rest sourced from reference TRBV5-1 and TRBJ2-2, is KAGVTQTPRYLIKTRGQQVTLSCSPISGHRSVSWYQQTPGQGLQFLFEYFSETQRNKGNFPGRFSGRQFSNSRSEMNVSTLELGDSALYLCASSRRGSSGTNTGELFFGEGSRLTVL.

This chain joins TRBV5-6 and TRBJ2-2; 8 bases are shared with TRBD1. After removal of 2 bases from V and 4 bases from J, the junction contained 7 bases not matched to a gene. Germline assignment: CDR1 SGHDT and CDR2 YYEEEE. The CDR3 is 16 residues long. The CDR3 sequence is CASSFSTGVSTGELFF. The CDR3, as DNA: TGTGCCAGCAGCTTCTCGACAGGGGTTAGCACCGGGGAGCTGTTTTTT.

The chain is built from TRBV6-6 and TRBJ2-7, with D possibly being TRBD1 (5 bases). Trimming stripped 10 bases from V and 3 bases from J, with 10 bases between. Looked up from germline, CDR1 is MNHNY and CDR2 is SVGAGI (reference sequence). The CDR3 has 11 residues. Here the CDR3 reads CATDQGYEQYF. CDR3 nucleotides: TGTGCCACCGACCAGGGCTACGAGCAGTACTTC.

The chain links TRBV18 to TRBJ1-1; no definite D call. Trimming left V 3 bases short and J 1 base short, with 9 bases between. From germline, CDR1 is KGHSH and CDR2 LQKENI. The CDR3 extends over 14 amino acids. CDR3 amino acids: CASSPVVANTEAFF. The CDR3 DNA is TGTGCCAGCTCACCGGTGGTGGCGAACACTGAAGCTTTCTTT.

The J gene is TRBJ2-5, the V gene TRBV2; the match to TRBD2 covers 12 bases. The CDR3 is 13 residues long. V lost 8 bases to trimming and J lost 4 bases; unmatched junction nucleotides: 2. Germline loops: CDR1 SNHLY, CDR2 FYNNEI. The CDR3 loop is CASLAGGRETQYF. CDR3 sequence (DNA): TGTGCCAGCCTAGCGGGGGGGAGAGAGACCCAGTACTTC. The whole variable domain, filled in from reference TRBV2 and TRBJ2-5, reads EPEVTQTPSHQVTQMGQEVILRCVPISNHLYFYWYRQILGQKVEFLVSFYNNEISEKSEIFDDQFSVERPDGSNFTLKIRSTKLEDSAMYFCASLAGGRETQYFGPGTRLLVL.

The count of this clone is one. The chain has TRBV5-4 and TRBJ1-1; TRBD1 aligns across 7 bases. Germline trimming cut 4 bases from V and 0 bases from J; bases unmatched to any gene: 3. Looked up from germline, CDR1 is SGHNT and CDR2 is YYREEE (reference sequence). CDR3 size: 14 residues. CDR3: CASSVDRVNTEAFF. CDR3 coding DNA: TGTGCCAGCAGCGTCGACAGGGTGAACACTGAAGCTTTCTTT.

V is TRBV6-5 and J is TRBJ2-3, with 8 positions matching TRBD1. This CDR3 region has 14 residues. Per the germline V gene, CDR1 is MNHEY and CDR2 is SVGAGI. V lost 7 bases, J lost 8 bases, and 11 bases stayed unmatched. CDR3 loop: CASKGTGPGSTQYF. CDR3 sequence (DNA): TGTGCCAGCAAAGGGACAGGACCAGGAAGTACGCAGTATTTT.

The J gene is TRBJ1-6, the V gene TRBV5-1; D remains unclear. CDR1 and CDR2 from the germline V gene are SGHRS and YFSETQ. The ends were cut back, 1 base at V and 7 bases at J, with 12 bases in the middle. CDR3 size: 15 residues. In DNA form, the CDR3 reads TGCGCCAGCAGCTTGAACCCAGTAGGGAATTCACCCCTCCACTTT. Amino acids: CASSLNPVGNSPLHF.

The chain combines TRBV5-1 with TRBJ2-3; 9 bases are a match to TRBD1. Unmatched junction bases numbered 14, after V lost 5 bases and J lost 4 bases. This CDR3 region has 17 residues. CDR1 and CDR2 (germline): SGHRS, YFSETQ. The CDR3 reads CASSATTGGGNPDTQYF. The CDR3 nucleotides read TGCGCCAGCAGTGCCACTACAGGGGGCGGGAACCCAGATACGCAGTATTTT. Full variable domain (outside the CDR3, taken from reference TRBV5-1 and TRBJ2-3): KAGVTQTPRYLIKTRGQQVTLSCSPISGHRSVSWYQQTPGQGLQFLFEYFSETQRNKGNFPGRFSGRQFSNSRSEMNVSTLELGDSALYLCASSATTGGGNPDTQYFGPGTRLTVL.

The chain has TRBV7-2 and TRBJ2-2, with 13 bases identical to TRBD2. Germline V gene data show CDR1 as SGHTA and CDR2 as FQGNSA. V shed 2 bases and J 7 bases; nucleotides not matched to a gene: 7. The CDR3 loop spans 17 amino acids. This CDR3 reads CASSLPGLAGAGGELFF. CDR3 in DNA: TGTGCCAGCAGCTTACCCGGACTAGCGGGAGCGGGCGGGGAGCTGTTTTTT. The full variable domain, with the rest looked up from reference TRBV7-2 and TRBJ2-2, is GAGVSQSPSNKVTEKGKDVELRCDPISGHTALYWYRQSLGQGLEFLIYFQGNSAPDKSGLPSDRFSAERTGGSVSTLTIQRTQQEDSAVYLCASSLPGLAGAGGELFFGEGSRLTVL.

The V and J genes are TRBV10-3 and TRBJ1-2; D unclear. Germline V lookup: CDR1 ENHRY, CDR2 SYGVKD. This CDR3 spans 15 amino acids. The germline V and J ends were trimmed by 4 bases and 3 bases, with 15 bases remaining between them. CDR3 loop: CAISVDFPAYYGYTF. CDR3 sequence (DNA): TGTGCCATCAGTGTTGACTTCCCGGCCTACTATGGCTACACCTTC.

The gene calls are TRBV5-1 and TRBJ2-7, with 9 positions matching TRBD1. Germline CDR1 reads SGHRS; CDR2 reads YFSETQ. V lost 4 bases, J lost 5 bases, and 13 bases stayed unmatched. CDR3 length: 16 amino acids. CDR3 residues: CASSNPQGAIIDEQYF. CDR3 nucleotide sequence: TGCGCCAGCAGCAACCCACAGGGGGCCATAATTGACGAGCAGTACTTC.